The 10 T cell receptor beta chains below were found in one sample sequenced in a study of cytomegalovirus exposure and HLA in healthy donors. The PCR was carried out with 60 Vbeta primers and 13 Jbeta primers. Data came from immunoSEQ multiplex PCR; TCRdb stores just in-frame clones and leaves some out. The data show some 80,000 clones, approximately 60% seen once. What was sequenced was PBMCs. All receptors derive from a male donor in good health and CMV-seropositive.

The V call is TRBV11-2, the J call TRBJ1-5; D might be TRBD1 (5 bases). From germline, CDR1 is SGHAT and CDR2 FQNNGV. This CDR3 contains 14 residues. Trimming took off 1 base at V and 4 bases at J, with 8 bases between the two ends. DNA of the CDR3: TGTGCCAGCAGCTTAGTAGGGGAAAATCAGCCCCAGCATTTT. This encodes CASSLVGENQPQHF.

The chain links TRBV28 to TRBJ1-1; D call uncertain. Deletions cut 2 bases from V and 6 bases from J, with 13 bases between. The germline V gene has CDR1 MDHEN and CDR2 SYDVKM. The CDR3 contains 14 residues. CDR3: CASSLGGGGPEAFF. The CDR3 DNA reads TGTGCCAGCAGTTTAGGAGGAGGCGGGCCTGAAGCTTTCTTT.

This sequence joins TRBV4-1 and TRBJ1-6, with 8 bases fitting TRBD1. Germline V gene sequence: CDR1 MGHRA, CDR2 YSYEKL. The CDR3 extends over 15 amino acids. V dropped 0 bases and J dropped 7; count of bases not matched to a gene: 2. The CDR3 sequence is CASSQEGTGNSPLHF. In DNA, the CDR3 is TGCGCCAGCAGCCAAGAGGGGACAGGCAATTCACCCCTCCACTTT.

The V call is TRBV4-2, the J call TRBJ1-6, with D possibly matching TRBD1 (5 bases). This CDR3 region has 14 residues. V lost 4 bases, J lost 8 bases, and 12 bases lay in between. CDR1 is LGHNA and CDR2 is YNFKEQ in the germline V gene. CDR3 coding DNA: TGTGCCAGCAGCCCGGACACTGCCGATTCACCCCTCCACTTT. Translated, it gives CASSPDTADSPLHF.

The chain links TRBV7-2 to TRBJ2-5, with TRBD1 matching 7 bases. Looked up from germline, CDR1 is SGHTA and CDR2 is FQGNSA. J was trimmed by 7 bases and V by 1 base; bases with no gene match: 9. The CDR3 sequence is 15 residues long. CDR3 residues: CASSLGGTDGGTQYF. The CDR3 nucleotides read TGTGCCAGCAGCTTAGGGGGGACAGACGGCGGGACCCAGTACTTC.

The V call is TRBV7-9, the J call TRBJ2-1; TRBD2 matches at 10 bases. This CDR3 region has 17 residues. The J segment lost 5 bases and the V segment lost 6 bases, leaving 13 bases of the junction unmatched. CDR1 is SEHNR, CDR2 FQNEAQ, per germline (reference sequence). The CDR3 DNA sequence: TGTGCCAGCAGGAAATCGGATAGCGGGGGGCCCGACAATGAGCAGTTCTTC. Its protein is CASRKSDSGGPDNEQFF.

V usage is TRBV20-1 and J usage is TRBJ2-3; D might be TRBD2 (5 bases). This CDR3 spans 10 amino acids. Looked up from germline, CDR1 is DFQATT and CDR2 is SNEGSKA (reference sequence). V dropped 5 bases and J dropped 9 bases, with 9 bases sitting between them. DNA for the CDR3: TGCAGTGCTGGACTCGAAACGCAGTATTTT. Translation gives CSAGLETQYF.

V usage is TRBV29-1 and J usage is TRBJ1-2; tentatively, D is TRBD1 (6 bases). The V end was cut by 0 bases, the J end by 6 bases, with 11 bases between. Germline assignment: CDR1 SQVTM and CDR2 ANQGSEA. This CDR3 is 13 amino acids long. CDR3 DNA: TGCAGCGTTGAAGAGCAGGGGATGCATGGCTACACCTTC. Encoded protein: CSVEEQGMHGYTF. Full variable domain (remainder filled in from reference TRBV29-1 and TRBJ1-2): SAVISQKPSRDICQRGTSLTIQCQVDSQVTMMFWYRQQPGQSLTLIATANQGSEATYESGFVIDKFPISRPNLTFSTLTVSNMSPEDSSIYLCSVEEQGMHGYTFGSGTRLTVV.

The J gene is TRBJ2-7, the V gene TRBV6-1, with 11 nucleotides matching TRBD2. From germline, CDR1 is MNHNS and CDR2 SASEGT. Trimming at V came to 7 bases and at J to 3 bases, leaving 2 bases not matched to a gene. This CDR3 comprises 13 residues. CDR3 loop: CASKLAGDYEQYF. The CDR3 bases are TGTGCCAGCAAACTAGCGGGAGACTACGAGCAGTACTTC.

This chain joins TRBV6-5 and TRBJ2-1; weak D call: TRBD2 (5 bases). Between the trimmed V and J ends, which lost 5 bases and 4 bases, there was a span of 9 bases. CDR1 and CDR2 from the germline V gene are MNHEY and SVGAGI. The CDR3 extends over 13 amino acids. The DNA for the CDR3 is TGTGCCAGCAGTCCCCGAGGGTACAATGAGCAGTTCTTC. It encodes CASSPRGYNEQFF.